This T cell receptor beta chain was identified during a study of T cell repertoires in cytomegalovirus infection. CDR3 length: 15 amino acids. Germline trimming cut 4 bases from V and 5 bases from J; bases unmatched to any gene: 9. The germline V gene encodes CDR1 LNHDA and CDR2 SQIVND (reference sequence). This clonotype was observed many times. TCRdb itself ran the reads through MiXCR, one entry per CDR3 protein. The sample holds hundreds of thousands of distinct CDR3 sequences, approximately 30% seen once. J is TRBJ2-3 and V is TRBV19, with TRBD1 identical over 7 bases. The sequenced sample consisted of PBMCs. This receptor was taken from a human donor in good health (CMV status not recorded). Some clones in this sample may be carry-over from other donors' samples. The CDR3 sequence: CASSTPTGRRDTQYF. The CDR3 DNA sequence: TGTGCCAGTAGTACACCGACAGGGCGGCGAGATACGCAGTATTTT.